In this sample, the clone carrying this TCR beta chain turned up many times. Its antigen is not identified. CDR1 and CDR2 (germline): SEHNR, FQNEAQ (reference sequence). V was clipped by 4 bases and J by 5 bases, with 14 bases between them. This CDR3 comprises 14 residues. Time point specified: longitudinal time-point 3. 5'RACE generated cDNA with 10-nucleotide random UMIs. TCRdb reprocessed the 5' RACE reads with MiXCR, giving one entry per CDR3 protein. The data show roughly 50,000 distinct CDR3 sequences, about 13% seen once. This entry is derived from a study of neurological immune-mediated disorders. Overall study results and limits: The level of TCR clonal expansion was highest in patients with HTLV-1-associated myelopathy and lowest in multiple sclerosis, where it fell below the level seen in healthy controls.

The J gene is TRBJ1-1, the V gene TRBV7-9; D is ambiguous. Sequencing input: PBMCs. The sequence was collected from a male donor with HTLV-1-associated myelopathy (HAM/TSP). The CDR3 protein is CASSWEGVGTEAFF. In nucleotides, the CDR3 is TGTGCCAGCAGCTGGGAGGGCGTGGGGACTGAAGCTTTCTTT.